This T cell receptor (beta chain) was documented in a study of shared clonotypes between healthy human individuals. In the study overall: A couple of women and a few men aged 18 to 49 served as donors.

Sequencing used immunoSEQ multiplex PCR; TCRdb keeps in-frame clones, though not all of them. Of millions of clones in the sample, 85% to 95% were seen once. V was trimmed by 5 bases and J by 4 bases, leaving 12 bases between them. Per germline, CDR1 GTSNPN and CDR2 SVGIG (reference sequence). CDR3 size: 13 residues. This clone was picked up a small number of times. CD45RO-negative CD8 cells positively selected for CCR7 made up the naive population, which excluded terminally differentiated effector memory CD45RA+ cells. Donation came from healthy HIV-negative adults that had no recent acute infections or vaccinations.

The sequence was obtained from a young man in good health. Some clones in this sample may be carry-over from other donors' samples. The sample consisted of naive CD8+ T cells from PBMCs. The V gene is TRBV30, the J gene TRBJ1-5, with no clear D. CDR3: CAWGLESNQPQHF. In nucleotides, the CDR3 is TGTGCCTGGGGCCTGGAGTCAAATCAGCCCCAGCATTTT.